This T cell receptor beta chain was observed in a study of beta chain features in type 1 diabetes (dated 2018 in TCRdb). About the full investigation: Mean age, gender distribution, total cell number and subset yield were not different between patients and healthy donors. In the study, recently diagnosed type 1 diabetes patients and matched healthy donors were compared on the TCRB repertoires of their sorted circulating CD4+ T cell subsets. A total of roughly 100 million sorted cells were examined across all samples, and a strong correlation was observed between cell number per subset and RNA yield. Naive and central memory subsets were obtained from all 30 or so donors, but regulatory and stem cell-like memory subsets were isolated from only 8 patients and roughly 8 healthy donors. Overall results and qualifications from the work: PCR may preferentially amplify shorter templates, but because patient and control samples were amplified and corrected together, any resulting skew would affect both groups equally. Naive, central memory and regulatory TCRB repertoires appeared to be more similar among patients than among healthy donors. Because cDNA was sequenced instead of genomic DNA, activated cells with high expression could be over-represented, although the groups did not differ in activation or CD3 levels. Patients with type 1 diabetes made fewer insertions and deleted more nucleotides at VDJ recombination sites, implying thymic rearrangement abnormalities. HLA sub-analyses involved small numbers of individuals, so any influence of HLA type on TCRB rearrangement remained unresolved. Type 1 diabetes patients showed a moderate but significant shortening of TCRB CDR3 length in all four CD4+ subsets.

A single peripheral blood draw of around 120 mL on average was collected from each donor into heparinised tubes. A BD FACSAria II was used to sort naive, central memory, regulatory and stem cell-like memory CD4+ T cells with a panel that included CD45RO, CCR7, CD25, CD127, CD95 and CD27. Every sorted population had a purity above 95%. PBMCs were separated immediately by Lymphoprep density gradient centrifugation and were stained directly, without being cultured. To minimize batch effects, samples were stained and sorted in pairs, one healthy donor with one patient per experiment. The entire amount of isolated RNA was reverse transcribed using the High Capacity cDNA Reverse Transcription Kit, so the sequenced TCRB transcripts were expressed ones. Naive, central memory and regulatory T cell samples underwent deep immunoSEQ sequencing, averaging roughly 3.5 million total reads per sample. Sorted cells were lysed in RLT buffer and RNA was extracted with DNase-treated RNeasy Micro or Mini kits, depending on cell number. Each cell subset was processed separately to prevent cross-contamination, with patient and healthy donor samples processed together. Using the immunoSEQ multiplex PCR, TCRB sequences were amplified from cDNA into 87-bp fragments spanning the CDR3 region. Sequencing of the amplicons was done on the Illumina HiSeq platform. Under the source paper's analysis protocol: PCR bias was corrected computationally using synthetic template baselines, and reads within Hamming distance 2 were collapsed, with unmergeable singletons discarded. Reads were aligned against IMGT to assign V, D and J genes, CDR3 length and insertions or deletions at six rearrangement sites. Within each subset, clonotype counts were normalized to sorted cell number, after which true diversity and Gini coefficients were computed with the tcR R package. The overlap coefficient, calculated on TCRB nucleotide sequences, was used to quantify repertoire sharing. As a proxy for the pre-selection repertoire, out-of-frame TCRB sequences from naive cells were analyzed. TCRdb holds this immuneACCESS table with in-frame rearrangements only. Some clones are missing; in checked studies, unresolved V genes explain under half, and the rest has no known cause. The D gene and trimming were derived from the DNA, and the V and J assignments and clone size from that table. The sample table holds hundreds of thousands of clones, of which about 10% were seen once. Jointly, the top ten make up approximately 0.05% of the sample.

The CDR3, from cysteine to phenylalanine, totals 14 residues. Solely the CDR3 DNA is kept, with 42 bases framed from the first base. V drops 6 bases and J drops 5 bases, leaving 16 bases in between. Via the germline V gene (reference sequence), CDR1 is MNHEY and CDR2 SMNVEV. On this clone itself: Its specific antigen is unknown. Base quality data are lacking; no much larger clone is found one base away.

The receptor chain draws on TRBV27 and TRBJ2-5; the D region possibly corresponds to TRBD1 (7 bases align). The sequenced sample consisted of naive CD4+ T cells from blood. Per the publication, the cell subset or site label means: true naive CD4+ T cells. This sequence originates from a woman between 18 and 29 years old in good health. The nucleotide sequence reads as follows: TGTGCCAGCAGCGAGACAGGGAGGTGGGAGACCCAGTACTTC. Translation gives CASSETGRWETQYF.